Below are 32 T cell receptor beta chains sequenced from a single sample in a study of early T cells in non-severe SARS-CoV-2 infection. TCRdb analysed the 5' RACE reads with MiXCR anew, one entry per CDR3 protein. The sample has tens of thousands of distinct CDR3 sequences, roughly a tenth seen once. The sequencing sample was made of whole blood. These TCRs come from an adult who was a healthcare worker with PCR-confirmed SARS-CoV-2 infection or an uninfected control (not recorded which).

This clonotype came up a few times. The CDR3 sequence is CASSFSRPPSGSPLHF. The CDR3 DNA follows: TGTGCCAGCAGTTTTTCTCGGCCCCCCAGCGGGTCACCCCTCCACTTT. The chain employs TRBV27 and TRBJ1-6, with D unresolved. CDR3 length: 16 amino acids. Between the trimmed V and J ends, which lost 3 bases and 10 bases, there was a span of 19 bases. Germline V lookup: CDR1 MNHEY, CDR2 SMNVEV (reference sequence).

This clonotype occurred many times. This sequence joins TRBV6-2 or TRBV6-3 and TRBJ2-3; D unresolved. The germline V gene encodes CDR1 MNHEY and CDR2 SVGEGT. V lost 6 bases and J lost 1, with 14 bases in between. The CDR3 consists of 15 residues. The CDR3 region is CASSSHRLGTDTQYF. The CDR3 DNA is TGTGCCAGCAGCAGCCACCGGTTAGGCACAGATACGCAGTATTTT.

The rearrangement uses TRBV29-1 and TRBJ2-3; D remains ambiguous. Trimming cost V 7 bases and J 4 bases, with 15 bases left between them. The CDR3 is 13 amino acids. Germline lookup yields CDR1 SQVTM and CDR2 ANQGSEA. The CDR3: CSARASWADTQYF. CDR3 in DNA: TGCAGCGCTAGAGCGTCATGGGCAGATACGCAGTATTTT.

This clonotype was observed many times. V usage is TRBV7-3 and J usage is TRBJ1-1; a possible D gene is TRBD1 (6 bases). The CDR3 consists of 13 residues. Trimming took 6 bases from V and 2 from J, leaving 10 bases between them. CDR1 is SGHTA, CDR2 FQGTGA, per germline. This CDR3 is CASSKQGNTEAFF. Written as DNA, the CDR3 is TGTGCCAGCAGTAAACAGGGTAACACTGAAGCTTTCTTT.

Many counts were recorded for this clonotype. This rearrangement joins TRBV2 to TRBJ2-2; the match to TRBD1 covers 11 bases. The CDR3 totals 17 residues. After removal of 3 bases from V and 3 bases from J, the junction contained 6 bases not matched to a gene. Germline CDR1 reads SNHLY; CDR2 reads FYNNEI. The CDR3 here is CASSERGTGGDTGELFF. The DNA of the CDR3 is TGTGCCAGCAGTGAGCGGGGGACAGGGGGAGACACCGGGGAGCTGTTTTTT.

The rearrangement links TRBV7-2 to TRBJ2-7; 7 bases agree with TRBD1. The V gene's germline CDR1 is SGHTA and CDR2 FQGNSA. Unmatched junction bases numbered 3, after V lost 5 bases and J lost 2 bases. The CDR3 spans 13 residues. CDR3 sequence reads: CASSRTGTYEQYF. The CDR3 DNA reads as TGTGCCAGCAGCCGGACAGGAACCTACGAGCAGTACTTC.

In this sample, this clonotype turned up a few times. The rearrangement links TRBV7-2 to TRBJ2-1, with unresolved D. The CDR3 runs 14 residues. V was cut by 6 bases and J by 5 bases, with 14 bases left in between. Germline CDR1 and CDR2: SGHTA and FQGNSA. CDR3 sequence reads: CASSNGPRDNEQFF. The DNA for the CDR3 is TGTGCCAGCAGTAACGGACCTCGCGACAATGAGCAGTTCTTC.

This clonotype was picked up many times. The chain is built from TRBV7-3 and TRBJ2-2; no reliable D call. Trimming shortened V by 5 bases and J by 5 bases, and 9 bases separated the two germline ends. Germline CDR1 reads SGHTA; CDR2 reads FQGTGA. This CDR3 comprises 13 residues. The CDR3 sequence: CASSLDGTGELFF. CDR3 nucleotides: TGTGCCAGCAGCCTGGACGGGACCGGGGAGCTGTTTTTT. Variable domain in full (rest from reference TRBV7-3 and TRBJ2-2): GAGVSQTPSNKVTEKGKYVELRCDPISGHTALYWYRQSLGQGPEFLIYFQGTGAADDSGLPNDRFFAVRPEGSVSTLKIQRTERGDSAVYLCASSLDGTGELFFGEGSRLTVL.

The chain employs TRBV3-1 and TRBJ1-6; a possible D gene is TRBD1 (6 bases). CDR1 is LGHDT and CDR2 is YNNKEL in the germline V gene (reference sequence). The CDR3 is 13 residues long. Trimming left V 6 bases short and J 10 bases short, with 13 bases between. CDR3 bases: TGTGCCAGCAGTTACAGGGATGACTCACCCCTCCACTTT. It encodes CASSYRDDSPLHF.

Remarks on this clonotype: A much more abundant neighbour one base away suggests this may be a read error. This chain connects TRBV12-3 or TRBV12-4 to TRBJ1-3, with D possibly being TRBD1 (5 bases). The CDR3 is 16 amino acids. V lost 10 bases and J lost 0, with 19 bases in between. CDR3 nucleotide sequence: TGTGCCAACCTCCCAGGGCACGCATACTCTGGAAACACCATATATTTT. Amino acids: CANLPGHAYSGNTIYF.

This clonotype appeared many times. V and J are TRBV19 and TRBJ2-1; TRBD2 matches at 14 bases. The germline V gene has CDR1 LNHDA and CDR2 SQIVND (reference sequence). V lost 5 bases, J lost 4 bases, and 7 bases stayed unmatched. The length of the CDR3 is 17 residues. The CDR3 reads CASSSRLAGGLYNEQFF. The CDR3 DNA sequence: TGTGCCAGTAGTTCCCGACTAGCGGGGGGGTTATACAATGAGCAGTTCTTC.

This clonotype has ten or more counts. The chain employs TRBV4-3 and TRBJ1-2; tentatively, D is TRBD1 (5 bases). The CDR3 sequence is 15 residues long. CDR1 LGHNA and CDR2 YSLEER come from the germline V gene. Trimming removed 1 base from V and 8 bases from J, with 17 bases in between. The CDR3 protein is CASSQGVGVVFGYTF. The CDR3 coding sequence is TGCGCCAGCAGCCAAGGGGTAGGGGTTGTCTTCGGCTACACCTTC.

The chain recombines TRBV27 with TRBJ1-6, with D perhaps matching TRBD1 (6 bases). Trimming pared 6 bases from V and 5 bases from J, leaving 17 bases between. The length of the CDR3 is 16 residues. Germline V CDR1 and CDR2: MNHEY, SMNVEV (reference sequence). The CDR3 here is CASRAGVGANNSPLHF. CDR3 bases: TGTGCCAGCAGAGCCGGGGTGGGGGCGAATAATTCACCCCTCCACTTT.

In its sample, this clonotype was seen many times. The CDR3 here is CASSTVNADTQYF. CDR3 nucleotide sequence: TGTGCCAGCAGCACGGTAAACGCAGATACGCAGTATTTT. The chain carries TRBV7-3 and TRBJ2-3; no clear D gene. Germline CDR1 reads SGHTA; CDR2 reads FQGTGA. The ends were cut back, 5 bases at V and 4 bases at J, with 10 bases in the middle. There are 13 residues in the CDR3.

This clonotype occurred many times. The V and J genes are TRBV7-2 and TRBJ2-7; D gene unclear. CDR3 size: 15 residues. V was shortened by 1 base and J by 1 base, with 11 bases between the two germline ends. Germline CDR1 and CDR2: SGHTA and FQGNSA. CDR3 protein: CASSLGRQPSYEQYF. CDR3 DNA sequence: TGTGCCAGCAGCTTAGGACGGCAGCCGTCCTACGAGCAGTACTTC.

The J gene is TRBJ1-2, the V gene TRBV20-1, with 7 bases that match TRBD1. The CDR3 totals 16 residues. V shed 0 bases, J shed 5 bases, and the junction held 12 bases outside the gene matches. Germline-derived CDR1 and CDR2 are DFQATT and SNEGSKA (reference sequence). Written as DNA, the CDR3 is TGCAGTGCTAGAGATCCGCAGGGGGGGTCGTGGTATGGCTACACCTTC. The encoded protein is CSARDPQGGSWYGYTF.

The J gene is TRBJ1-4, the V gene TRBV19, with 7 bases identical to TRBD1. With 5 bases clipped from V and 5 bases from J, the junction kept 8 bases outside the gene matches. Germline V lookup: CDR1 LNHDA, CDR2 SQIVND (reference sequence). This CDR3 contains 15 residues. The CDR3 reads CASSAGTAQNEKLFF. CDR3 nucleotides: TGTGCCAGTAGTGCTGGGACAGCCCAAAATGAAAAACTGTTTTTT.

This clonotype was seen repeatedly, ten times or more. This chain links TRBV19 with TRBJ2-7; D uncertain. The germline V gene encodes CDR1 LNHDA and CDR2 SQIVND (reference sequence). CDR3 size: 15 residues. The ends were cut back, 0 bases at V and 1 base at J, with 10 bases in the middle. The CDR3 reads CASSIDPVRSYEQYF. CDR3 bases: TGTGCCAGTAGTATAGATCCGGTTCGATCCTACGAGCAGTACTTC.

In DNA, the CDR3 is TGCAGCGTGACCGGGGAAGTTGGAAACACCATATATTTT. It translates to CSVTGEVGNTIYF. The chain joins TRBV29-1 to TRBJ1-3; D unclear. Germline CDR1 and CDR2: SQVTM and ANQGSEA. V was pared by 6 bases and J by 3 bases, with 12 bases between. This CDR3 is 13 amino acids long.

V is TRBV29-1 and J is TRBJ2-5; D is possibly TRBD2 (5 bases). Trimming shortened V by 7 bases and J by 5 bases, and 11 bases separated the two germline ends. The germline CDR1 and CDR2 sequences are SQVTM and ANQGSEA. CDR3 length equals 11 residues. CDR3 loop: CSGLALETQYF. The CDR3 nucleotides read TGCAGCGGGCTAGCATTGGAGACCCAGTACTTC.

The chain recombines TRBV18 with TRBJ2-1; 8 bases agree with TRBD2. CDR1 and CDR2 from the germline V gene are KGHSH and LQKENI. The ends lost 2 bases at V and 8 bases at J; junction bases unmatched: 8. This CDR3 is 15 amino acids long. CDR3 coding DNA: TGTGCCAGCTCACCAGATCGGGGGGGTAGAGATGAGCAGTTCTTC. Amino acids: CASSPDRGGRDEQFF.

This clonotype appeared a few times. The rearrangement links TRBV12-5 to TRBJ2-1, with TRBD1 identical over 11 bases. There are 15 residues in the CDR3. After removal of 7 bases from V and 8 bases from J, the junction contained 10 bases not matched to a gene. The germline V gene encodes CDR1 LGHNT and CDR2 FRNRAP. Here the CDR3 reads CASASGTGGMDEQFF. The CDR3 DNA is TGTGCTAGTGCCTCCGGGACAGGGGGTATGGATGAGCAGTTCTTC. The variable domain in full, completed from reference TRBV12-5 and TRBJ2-1, reads DARVTQTPRHKVTEMGQEVTMRCQPILGHNTVFWYRQTMMQGLELLAYFRNRAPLDDSGMPKDRFSAEMPDATLATLKIQPSEPRDSAVYFCASASGTGGMDEQFFGPGTRLTVL.

This clonotype was observed at least ten times. The CDR3 region has the DNA TGTGCCAGCAGCCATATCAGAGGGCGGGACACAAGGGATGAGCAGTTCTTC. Amino acids: CASSHIRGRDTRDEQFF. J is TRBJ2-1 and V is TRBV3-1; D may be TRBD1 or TRBD2 (6 bases each). The CDR3 totals 17 residues. Germline V gene data show CDR1 as LGHDT and CDR2 as YNNKEL (reference sequence). V lost 3 bases, J lost 8 bases, and 23 bases lay in between.

The table lists this clonotype with many counts. The rearrangement uses TRBV6-2 or TRBV6-3 and TRBJ1-5; D is perhaps TRBD1 (6 bases). Trimming pared 2 bases from V and 4 bases from J, leaving 12 bases between. The CDR3 sequence is 15 residues long. CDR1 is MNHEY, CDR2 SVGEGT, per germline. In nucleotides, the CDR3 is TGTGCCAGCAGTTACGACAGGATGATTAATCAGCCCCAGCATTTT. It translates to CASSYDRMINQPQHF.

At least ten counts were recorded for this clonotype. The CDR3 coding sequence is TGTGCCAGCAGCTTAGATCGCGGACAGGGATCCTACGAGCAGTACTTC. It codes for CASSLDRGQGSYEQYF. V and J are TRBV11-2 and TRBJ2-7, with 8 bases lining up with TRBD1. CDR1 and CDR2 from the germline V gene are SGHAT and FQNNGV. The CDR3 has 16 residues. V lost 0 bases and J lost 1; bases outside the gene matches: 5.

The chain combines TRBV2 with TRBJ1-1; 7 positions agree with TRBD1. The germline CDR1 and CDR2 sequences are SNHLY and FYNNEI. The CDR3 contains 13 residues. Unmatched junction bases numbered 3, after V lost 1 base and J lost 7 bases. The CDR3 protein is CASSEGQGFEAFF. The DNA for the CDR3 is TGTGCCAGCAGTGAAGGACAGGGTTTTGAAGCTTTCTTT.

The sample holds one count of this clonotype. At one end the junction does not follow the germline gene, possibly because of a read error. V is TRBV9 and J is TRBJ2-7; TRBD2 matches 9 bases. The CDR3 extends over 16 amino acids. Germline-derived CDR1 and CDR2 are SGDLS and YYNGEE. This CDR3 reads CASSSRAGGTPYEQYF. The CDR3 DNA reads as TGTGCCAGCAGCTCGCGAGCGGGGGGAACCCCCTACGAGCAGTATTTC.

This clonotype was found many times. The chain uses TRBV12-3 or TRBV12-4 and TRBJ2-1; D remains unclear. The V gene lost 5 bases and the J gene lost 8 bases, with 7 bases spanning the gap. This CDR3 comprises 11 residues. As DNA, the CDR3 is TGTGCCAGCAGTCCTCGAGATGAGCAGTTCTTC. This translates into CASSPRDEQFF.

This clonotype was seen at least ten times. This chain links TRBV5-1 with TRBJ2-7, with 10 bases lining up with TRBD1. CDR1 and CDR2 (germline): SGHRS, YFSETQ. J was trimmed by 7 bases and V by 4 bases; bases with no gene match: 8. CDR3 length: 14 amino acids. CDR3 bases: TGCGCCAGCAGCGTGGGGACAGGGGAGGAAGAGCAGTACTTC. Protein: CASSVGTGEEEQYF.

As for this clonotype: This may come from a read error, since a much larger clone is one base off. The J gene is TRBJ2-1, the V gene TRBV6-2 or TRBV6-3; no reliable D call. Germline values: CDR1 MNHEY, CDR2 SVGEGT. This CDR3 is 15 amino acids long. CDR3 sequence reads: CASSYRANGHNKQFF. DNA for the CDR3: TGTGCCAGCAGTTACCGGGCCAACGGCCACAATAAGCAGTTCTTC.

The chain carries TRBV7-3 and TRBJ2-1; TRBD1 matches 10 bases. The V segment lost 3 bases and the J segment 6 bases; nucleotides outside the gene matches: 5. CDR1 and CDR2 (germline): SGHTA, FQGTGA. The CDR3 sequence is 15 residues long. The CDR3 loop reads CASSFGQGEGNEQFF. The CDR3 DNA follows: TGTGCCAGCAGCTTTGGACAGGGGGAGGGCAATGAGCAGTTCTTC.

This clonotype appeared many times. V is TRBV12-5 and J is TRBJ2-6; TRBD1 agrees at 7 bases. Trimming removed 4 bases from V and 4 bases from J; junction bases left unmatched: 4. This CDR3 comprises 15 residues. Germline assignment: CDR1 LGHNT and CDR2 FRNRAP. The CDR3 DNA is TGTGCTAGTGGTTCCGGACAGGCCGGGGCCAACGTCCTGACTTTC. It is translated as CASGSGQAGANVLTF. The variable domain in full, completed from reference TRBV12-5 and TRBJ2-6, reads DARVTQTPRHKVTEMGQEVTMRCQPILGHNTVFWYRQTMMQGLELLAYFRNRAPLDDSGMPKDRFSAEMPDATLATLKIQPSEPRDSAVYFCASGSGQAGANVLTFGAGSRLTVL.